Presented here are 18 T cell receptor beta chains from one specimen sequenced in a study of blood T cell repertoires in COVID-19. The table came from immunoSEQ multiplex PCR; TCRdb's copy has only in-frame clones and leaves some out. The sample contains just under 90,000 clones, approximately 88% of which appear only once. The sample consisted of peripheral blood. All receptors derive from a man between 60 and 70 years old with acute or convalescent COVID-19.

The sample holds one count of this clone. This chain uses TRBV11-1 with TRBJ1-2, with D possibly TRBD1 on 6 matching bases. CDR3 length equals 15 residues. The germline V gene encodes CDR1 SGHAT and CDR2 FQDESV (reference sequence). V was clipped by 5 bases and J by 3 bases, with 16 bases between them. CDR3 protein: CASSPSGGFHYGYTF. The CDR3 DNA follows: TGTGCCAGCAGCCCATCGGGGGGCTTTCACTATGGCTACACCTTC.

The gene calls are TRBV3-1 (or the pseudogene TRBV3-2) and TRBJ1-6, with a possible D match to TRBD1 (5 bases). The germline V gene encodes CDR1 LGHDT and CDR2 YNNKEL (reference sequence). CDR3 length equals 16 residues. Trimming pared 4 bases from V and 4 bases from J, leaving 14 bases between. The CDR3 sequence: CASSPLAGLYNSPLHF. CDR3 DNA: TGTGCCAGCAGCCCCCTGGCGGGACTGTATAATTCACCCCTCCACTTT.

The J gene is TRBJ1-5, the V gene TRBV10-3, with D possibly matching TRBD1 (5 bases). Germline assignment: CDR1 ENHRY and CDR2 SYGVKD. This CDR3 has 14 residues. Trimming stripped 10 bases from V and 1 base from J, with 14 bases between. The CDR3 sequence: CATTGGLSNQPQHF. The CDR3 region has the DNA TGTGCCACCACGGGGGGGTTGAGCAATCAGCCCCAGCATTTT.

The CDR3 reads CASSFSGVGSPLHF. The CDR3 region has the DNA TGTGCCAGCAGTTTCTCGGGGGTCGGTTCACCCCTCCACTTT. The chain uses TRBV27 and TRBJ1-6; D perhaps matches TRBD1 (5 bases). CDR1 and CDR2 (germline): MNHEY, SMNVEV (reference sequence). V lost 3 bases and J 9 bases, leaving 12 bases between the germline ends. There are 14 residues in the CDR3.

The V call is TRBV3-1 (or the pseudogene TRBV3-2), the J call TRBJ1-2; D is unclear. Trimming removed 0 bases at V and 5 bases at J, with 13 bases between. Per germline, CDR1 LGHDT and CDR2 YNNKEL (reference sequence). The CDR3 is made up of 15 amino acids. The CDR3, as DNA: TGTGCCAGCAGCCAAGACGAGCGGATTAGGTATGGCTACACCTTC. Its protein product is CASSQDERIRYGYTF.

The chain combines TRBV5-1 with TRBJ1-1, with 9 nucleotides matching TRBD1. This CDR3 is built from 17 residues. Germline V CDR1 and CDR2: SGHRS, YFSETQ. The trim removed 4 bases at V and 5 bases at J, leaving 15 bases unmatched. CDR3 bases: TGCGCCAGCAGCCCCCCTAATTCCGGACAGGGGAGAACTGAAGCTTTCTTT. Its translation: CASSPPNSGQGRTEAFF.

The V and J genes are TRBV3-1 (or the pseudogene TRBV3-2) and TRBJ2-1, with 9 nucleotides matching TRBD1. Germline lookup yields CDR1 LGHDT and CDR2 YNNKEL (reference sequence). The CDR3 is 15 amino acids. Losses at the gene ends were 3 bases for V and 4 bases for J; bases not matched to a gene: 4. The CDR3 DNA reads as TGTGCCAGCAGCCATAGACAGGGGGGATACAATGAGCAGTTCTTC. Protein: CASSHRQGGYNEQFF.

The rearrangement uses TRBV2 and TRBJ2-1, with 10 bases that match TRBD2. The V gene end was trimmed by 6 bases and the J gene end by 3 bases; junction bases not matched to a gene: 8. This CDR3 spans 16 amino acids. The V gene's germline CDR1 is SNHLY and CDR2 FYNNEI. Written as DNA, the CDR3 is TGTGCCAGCAGGGGTACTAGCGGGACCTACTACAATGAGCAGTTCTTC. Translated, it gives CASRGTSGTYYNEQFF.

The chain carries TRBV5-1 and TRBJ2-3; TRBD2 matches at 7 bases. With V trimmed by 4 bases and J by 0 bases, 8 bases remained unmatched. Germline V gene data show CDR1 as SGHRS and CDR2 as YFSETQ. The CDR3 spans 16 residues. Here the CDR3 reads CASSPPGRESTDTQYF. In nucleotides, the CDR3 is TGCGCCAGCAGCCCCCCTGGGAGGGAAAGCACAGATACGCAGTATTTT.

This rearrangement joins TRBV3-1 (or the pseudogene TRBV3-2) to TRBJ2-1; 8 bases line up with TRBD2. Germline-derived CDR1 and CDR2 are LGHDT and YNNKEL (reference sequence). Trimming removed 7 bases from V and 5 bases from J; junction bases left unmatched: 10. The CDR3 covers 15 residues. The CDR3 DNA sequence: TGTGCCAGCACCCTCAAGCGGGAGAAGAACAATGAGCAGTTCTTC. Translating gives CASTLKREKNNEQFF.

This clone has just one count. The chain has TRBV7-9 and TRBJ1-1, with 10 bases fitting TRBD1. The CDR3 is 17 residues long. Germline CDR1 reads SEHNR; CDR2 reads FQNEAQ (reference sequence). The trim removed 3 bases at V and 1 base at J, leaving 8 bases unmatched. CDR3 sequence: CASSFGTGDHRNTEAFF. The CDR3 bases are TGTGCCAGCAGCTTCGGGACAGGGGATCATCGGAACACTGAAGCTTTCTTT. The whole variable domain, filled in from reference TRBV7-9 and TRBJ1-1, reads DTGVSQNPRHKITKRGQNVTFRCDPISEHNRLYWYRQTLGQGPEFLTYFQNEAQLEKSRLLSDRFSAERPKGSFSTLEIQRTEQGDSAMYLCASSFGTGDHRNTEAFFGQGTRLTVV.

The chain joins TRBV7-9 to TRBJ1-1; 7 bases align to TRBD1. V lost 5 bases to trimming and J lost 1 base; unmatched junction nucleotides: 4. Germline loops: CDR1 SEHNR, CDR2 FQNEAQ (reference sequence). This CDR3 has 14 amino acids. CDR3 DNA: TGTGCCAGCAGCCCGGGACAGTCGAACACTGAAGCTTTCTTT. As protein: CASSPGQSNTEAFF.

V gene TRBV5-1 combines with J gene TRBJ2-3, with 7 bases identical to TRBD2. This CDR3 spans 15 amino acids. After removal of 0 bases from V and 1 base from J, the junction contained 2 bases not matched to a gene. Germline V lookup: CDR1 SGHRS, CDR2 YFSETQ. The chain's CDR3 is CASSLVAGGTDTQYF. The DNA of the CDR3 is TGCGCCAGCAGCTTGGTTGCGGGAGGCACAGATACGCAGTATTTT.

J is TRBJ2-7 and V is TRBV28; D might be TRBD1 (5 bases). Per the germline V gene, CDR1 is MDHEN and CDR2 is SYDVKM. V gave up 7 bases and J gave up 2 bases, with 9 bases separating them. The CDR3 contains 12 residues. As DNA, the CDR3 is TGTGCCAGCATAGGACAACCCTACGAGCAGTACTTC. Protein product: CASIGQPYEQYF.

The chain joins TRBV5-1 to TRBJ1-1; 7 bases fit TRBD1. This CDR3 is 19 amino acids long. Germline V gene lookup returns CDR1 SGHRS and CDR2 YFSETQ. Losses at the gene ends were 0 bases for V and 7 bases for J; bases not matched to a gene: 21. The CDR3 protein is CASSLEPTAYSGGSREAFF. CDR3 nucleotide sequence: TGCGCCAGCAGCTTGGAGCCGACAGCTTACTCAGGGGGAAGCCGTGAAGCTTTCTTT.

V and J are TRBV6-4 and TRBJ1-1, with D perhaps TRBD1 (5 bases). CDR1 MRHNA and CDR2 SNTAGT come from the germline V gene. This CDR3 is built from 13 residues. V lost 6 bases to trimming and J lost 4 bases, with 12 bases between them. The DNA of the CDR3 is TGTGCCAGCAGACTCACAGGATCCACTGAAGCTTTCTTT. Amino acid sequence: CASRLTGSTEAFF.

This chain uses TRBV4-1 with TRBJ2-1; D unresolved. Germline V CDR1 and CDR2: MGHRA, YSYEKL. V was cut by 0 bases and J by 8 bases, with 8 bases left in between. CDR3 length: 13 amino acids. The CDR3 DNA follows: TGCGCCAGCAGCCAAGAGGGCCGTTATGAGCAGTTCTTC. Amino acids: CASSQEGRYEQFF.

This clone was seen only once. This chain links TRBV6-5 with TRBJ1-1, with a possible D match to TRBD1 (5 bases). Trimming pared 8 bases from V and 5 bases from J, leaving 12 bases between. The germline gives CDR1 MNHEY, CDR2 SVGAGI. CDR3 length: 12 amino acids. This CDR3 reads CASLTRGTEAFF. The CDR3 DNA reads TGTGCCAGCCTAACACGGGGGACTGAAGCTTTCTTT.